The text below deals with one TCR beta chain. The antigen remains unidentified. This specimen belongs to a study of CD8+CD57+ T cells in acquired aplastic anemia. General study results and limits: Patients shared around 31 CD8+ CDR3 sequences with controls.

The V and J ends lost 3 bases and 6 bases respectively, with 14 bases between them. This CDR3 is built from 14 residues. The germline CDR1 and CDR2 sequences are LGHNA and YNFKEQ. Profiling that covered TCR beta VDJ and CDR3 relied on genomic DNA as its template. From the reads, TCRdb called clonotypes with MiXCR, one entry per CDR3 protein. This table has approximately 99,000 distinct CDR3 sequences, 51% appearing once. The V and J genes are TRBV4-2 and TRBJ1-2, with D perhaps TRBD1 (5 bases). This sequence was found in a human donor in good health, serving as a control. Sequenced sample: sorted CD4+, CD8+, or CD8+CD57+ T cells (not recorded which) from PBMCs. The CDR3 reads CASSQGQSTNGYTF. The DNA of the CDR3 is TGTGCCAGCAGCCAGGGGCAGAGTACCAATGGCTACACCTTC.